The entry below describes one T cell receptor beta chain. Its cognate antigen is unknown. Sample treatment: roughly 19 received Ad26.COV2.S at low or high dose, single or two shots; a few received placebo; per-sample allocation not given. Day 63 after the first vaccine or placebo injection was the time point for sampling. This entry is derived from a study of Ad26.COV2.S vaccination and SARS-CoV-2 variants. Overall study results and limits: Vaccine recipients had higher spike-specific TCR breadth than placebo recipients.

The germline gives CDR1 LNHNV, CDR2 YYDKDF (reference sequence). V dropped 1 base and J dropped 7 bases, with 14 bases sitting between them. This CDR3 is 15 amino acids long. TCRdb's table, derived via immunoSEQ multiplex PCR, lists solely in-frame clones and lacks some. The table lists just over 350,000 clones, more than 75% of them singletons. The sequences come from peripheral blood, collected in a trial of Ad26.COV2.S vaccine versus placebo. This clonotype was obtained from a person aged 18-65 years who received the Ad26.COV2.S COVID-19 vaccine or a placebo. The rearrangement joins TRBV15 to TRBJ2-1; D unclear. CDR3 amino acids: CATSRATGRLNEQFF. CDR3 bases: TGTGCCACCAGCAGAGCCACCGGCCGACTGAATGAGCAGTTCTTC.